These 19 T cell receptor beta chains originate from one sample sequenced in a study of blood T cell repertoires in COVID-19. Sequencing used immunoSEQ multiplex PCR; TCRdb keeps in-frame clones, though not all of them. The repertoire consists of over 150,000 clones, with roughly 88% occurring once and the leading ten covering around 6.7%. Sequencing was performed on peripheral blood. The receptors derive from a woman in her forties with COVID-19, enrolled during active disease.

The genes are TRBV5-1 and TRBJ1-3; D perhaps matches TRBD1 (6 bases). This CDR3 contains 16 residues. Germline CDR1 and CDR2: SGHRS and YFSETQ. Trimming stripped 2 bases from V and 0 bases from J, with 12 bases between. The chain's CDR3 is CASSFGDRHSGNTIYF. CDR3 sequence (DNA): TGCGCCAGCAGCTTCGGCGACAGGCACTCTGGAAACACCATATATTTT.

This clone was counted a single time. The gene calls are TRBV21-1 and TRBJ1-2; the D call of TRBD1 is as the table states it, not checked on the DNA. TRBV21-1 is reported as a pseudogene. The CDR3 covers 16 residues. CDR3 residues: CASSPRDRKGPYGYTF. In DNA form, the CDR3 reads TGTGCCAGCAGCCCCCGGGACAGGAAGGGCCCGTATGGCTACACCTTC.

The rearrangement links TRBV18 to TRBJ2-5; D perhaps matches TRBD1 (6 bases). The CDR3 is 13 residues long. The germline V gene encodes CDR1 KGHSH and CDR2 LQKENI. V dropped 10 bases and J dropped 1 base, with 13 bases sitting between them. The CDR3 region is CAISQGPQETQYF. The DNA for the CDR3 is TGTGCCATTTCACAGGGTCCCCAAGAGACCCAGTACTTC.

The chain is built from TRBV6-2 or TRBV6-3 and TRBJ1-1, with D unresolved. This CDR3 region has 12 residues. CDR1 MNHEY and CDR2 SVGEGT come from the germline V gene. The germline V and J ends were trimmed by 1 base and 5 bases, with 5 bases remaining between them. The CDR3 DNA reads TGTGCCAGCAGTTACTGGGCGACTGAAGCTTTCTTT. It translates to CASSYWATEAFF.

This chain links TRBV11-3 with TRBJ2-1; 11 bases align to TRBD2. CDR1 is SGHNT, CDR2 YENEEA, per germline. The CDR3 contains 17 residues. The trim removed 1 base at V and 5 bases at J, leaving 7 bases unmatched. The CDR3 DNA is TGTGCCAGCAGCTTAGTCTCTAGCGGGGGGATTAACAATGAGCAGTTCTTC. This codes for CASSLVSSGGINNEQFF.

The chain joins TRBV3-1 (or the pseudogene TRBV3-2) to TRBJ2-5, with TRBD2 as a possible D gene (5 bases). This CDR3 comprises 16 residues. Trimming shortened V by 2 bases and J by 2 bases, and 15 bases separated the two germline ends. Germline V gene lookup returns CDR1 LGHDT and CDR2 YNNKEL (reference sequence). The CDR3 protein is CASSQSTRKRQETQYF. The CDR3 DNA is TGTGCCAGCAGCCAATCAACTCGAAAGCGGCAAGAGACCCAGTACTTC.

The chain joins TRBV5-1 to TRBJ1-1, with D possibly matching TRBD1 (5 bases). The V gene lost 5 bases and the J gene lost 1 base, with 15 bases spanning the gap. The germline V gene encodes CDR1 SGHRS and CDR2 YFSETQ. The CDR3 consists of 15 residues. The CDR3 sequence: CASSYSGQGNTEAFF. CDR3 nucleotides: TGCGCCAGCAGTTACTCAGGACAAGGGAACACTGAAGCTTTCTTT.

The chain uses TRBV5-1 and TRBJ2-7; perhaps TRBD2 as D (5 bases). V was trimmed by 0 bases and J by 3 bases, leaving 10 bases between them. The CDR3 runs 14 residues. The germline V gene has CDR1 SGHRS and CDR2 YFSETQ. The CDR3 DNA follows: TGCGCCAGCAGCTTGGCCGGGATAGACTACGAGCAGTACTTC. Protein sequence: CASSLAGIDYEQYF.

This rearrangement joins TRBV2 to TRBJ1-6; the D gene is possibly TRBD1 (6 bases). V was clipped by 7 bases and J by 6 bases, with 19 bases between them. CDR1 is SNHLY, CDR2 FYNNEI, per germline. The CDR3 spans 16 residues. DNA of the CDR3: TGTGCCAGCAACCTACGCGGGGGCCCCCTTAATTCACCCCTCCACTTT. Translated: CASNLRGGPLNSPLHF.

This chain uses TRBV7-6 with TRBJ2-5; unclear D gene. The germline gives CDR1 SGHVS, CDR2 FNYEAQ. Trimming left V 0 bases short and J 1 base short, with 9 bases between. This CDR3 spans 15 amino acids. As DNA, the CDR3 is TGTGCCAGCAGCTTAGCTACGGTCCTCCAAGAGACCCAGTACTTC. Amino acid sequence: CASSLATVLQETQYF.

This sequence joins TRBV19 and TRBJ2-7; the D gene is possibly TRBD1 (5 bases). The V end lost 5 bases, the J end lost 4 bases, and 9 bases lay between the germline ends. This CDR3 is built from 12 residues. CDR1 LNHDA and CDR2 SQIVND come from the germline V gene (reference sequence). In DNA, the CDR3 is TGTGCCAGTAGTCAGGGTCCTTACGAGCAGTACTTC. As protein: CASSQGPYEQYF.

The chain carries TRBV5-1 and TRBJ2-7; the D gene is possibly TRBD2 (6 bases). The CDR3 runs to 17 residues. V was cut by 1 base and J by 2 bases, with 19 bases left in between. The germline V gene has CDR1 SGHRS and CDR2 YFSETQ. This chain's CDR3 is CASSLYPETSYPYEQYF. The CDR3 DNA reads as TGCGCCAGCAGCTTGTATCCCGAAACTAGCTACCCCTACGAGCAGTACTTC.

The chain joins TRBV11-2 to TRBJ2-1; 12 nucleotides line up with TRBD2. This CDR3 comprises 17 residues. Germline-derived CDR1 and CDR2 are SGHAT and FQNNGV. V was pared by 5 bases and J by 5 bases, with 10 bases of the junction left unmatched. The CDR3: CASSDQFRLAGDNEQFF. The DNA of the CDR3 is TGTGCCAGCAGCGATCAATTCAGACTAGCGGGAGACAATGAGCAGTTCTTC.

The chain uses TRBV19 and TRBJ1-2, with 10 bases identical to TRBD1. The length of the CDR3 is 12 residues. Germline loops: CDR1 LNHDA, CDR2 SQIVND (reference sequence). V lost 11 bases to trimming and J lost 5 bases; unmatched junction nucleotides: 5. Here the CDR3 reads CASAGQGYGYTF. CDR3 bases: TGTGCCTCCGCGGGACAGGGGTATGGCTACACCTTC.

The CDR3 loop reads CATSARKGDGNQPQHF. The CDR3 DNA sequence: TGTGCCACCAGTGCTAGGAAAGGAGACGGCAATCAGCCCCAGCATTTT. The V call is TRBV24-1, the J call TRBJ1-5; D unresolved. Per germline, CDR1 KGHDR and CDR2 SFDVKD. The CDR3 totals 16 residues. Trimming left V 5 bases short and J 2 bases short, with 15 bases between.

The V gene is TRBV6-6, the J gene TRBJ2-7; TRBD1 matches 9 bases. V dropped 5 bases and J dropped 6; count of bases not matched to a gene: 5. This CDR3 region has 13 residues. CDR1 is MNHNY, CDR2 SVGAGI, per germline (reference sequence). As DNA, the CDR3 is TGTGCCAGCAGTCCCGGGACAGGGACCGAGCAGTACTTC. Amino acid sequence: CASSPGTGTEQYF.

V usage is TRBV2 and J usage is TRBJ1-3, with D possibly being TRBD1 (5 bases). Germline V gene lookup returns CDR1 SNHLY and CDR2 FYNNEI. The CDR3 runs 12 residues. V was pared by 6 bases and J by 2 bases, with 5 bases between. In nucleotides, the CDR3 is TGTGCCAGCAGGGGGCCTGGAAACACCATATATTTT. This sequence encodes CASRGPGNTIYF. The full variable domain, with the rest looked up from reference TRBV2 and TRBJ1-3, is EPEVTQTPSHQVTQMGQEVILRCVPISNHLYFYWYRQILGQKVEFLVSFYNNEISEKSEIFDDQFSVERPDGSNFTLKIRSTKLEDSAMYFCASRGPGNTIYFGEGSWLTVV.

This chain joins TRBV2 and TRBJ2-5, with a possible D match to TRBD2 (6 bases). The CDR3 loop spans 13 amino acids. V lost 7 bases and J 4 bases, leaving 13 bases between the germline ends. Germline V gives CDR1 SNHLY, CDR2 FYNNEI. The CDR3 bases are TGTGCCAGCAAGGCGGACGGGGGAGAGACCCAGTACTTC. This codes for CASKADGGETQYF.

This sequence joins TRBV5-4 and TRBJ2-7, with D possibly TRBD1 on 5 matching bases. The CDR3 is made up of 16 amino acids. V was clipped by 4 bases and J by 0 bases, with 17 bases between them. Germline CDR1 and CDR2: SGHNT and YYREEE (reference sequence). CDR3 DNA: TGTGCCAGCAGCACTCAGGGCCAAGCGAGCTCCTACGAGCAGTACTTC. Translation: CASSTQGQASSYEQYF.